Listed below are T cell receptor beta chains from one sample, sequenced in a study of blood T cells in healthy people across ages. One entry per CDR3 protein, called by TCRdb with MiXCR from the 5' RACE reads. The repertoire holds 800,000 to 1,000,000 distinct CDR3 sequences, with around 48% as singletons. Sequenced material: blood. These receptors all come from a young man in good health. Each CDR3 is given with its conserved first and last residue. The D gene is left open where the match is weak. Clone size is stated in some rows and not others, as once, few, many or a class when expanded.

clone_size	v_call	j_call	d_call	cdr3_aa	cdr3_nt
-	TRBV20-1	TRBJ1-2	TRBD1	CSAREDRGRGYTF	TGCAGTGCTAGAGAGGACAGGGGCCGTGGCTACACCTTC
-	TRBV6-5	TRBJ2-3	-	CASTTGADTQYF	TGTGCCAGCACCACTGGAGCAGATACGCAGTATTTT
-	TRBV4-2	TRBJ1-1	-	CASSKDDTEYEAFF	TGTGCCAGCAGCAAGGATGACACGGAATATGAAGCTTTCTTT
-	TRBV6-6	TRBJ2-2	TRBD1	CASSSRGLSTGELFF	TGTGCCAGCAGTTCCAGGGGGCTGAGCACCGGGGAGCTGTTTTTT
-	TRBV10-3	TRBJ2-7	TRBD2	CAIRGSASGHEQYF	TGTGCCATCAGGGGGAGCGCTAGCGGGCACGAGCAGTACTTC
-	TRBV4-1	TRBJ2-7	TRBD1	CASSPRASGTGPKGEQYF	TGCGCCAGCAGCCCCCGGGCGTCGGGGACAGGGCCAAAGGGGGAGCAGTACTTC
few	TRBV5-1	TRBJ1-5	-	CASSTDGSNQPQHF	TGCGCCAGCAGCACCGACGGCTCCAATCAGCCCCAGCATTTT
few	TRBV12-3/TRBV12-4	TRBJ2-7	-	CASSPEQPISYEQYF	TGTGCCAGCAGCCCCGAGCAGCCGATCTCCTACGAGCAGTACTTC
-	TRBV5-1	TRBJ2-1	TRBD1	CASTRDSENNEQFF	TGCGCCAGCACCCGGGACAGCGAAAACAATGAGCAGTTCTTC
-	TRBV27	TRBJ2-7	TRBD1	CASSRTGAIHEQYF	TGTGCCAGCAGTAGGACAGGGGCGATCCACGAGCAGTACTTC
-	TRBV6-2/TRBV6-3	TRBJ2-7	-	CASRTGTLSSYEQYF	TGTGCCAGCAGGACCGGGACTCTCAGCTCCTACGAGCAGTACTTC
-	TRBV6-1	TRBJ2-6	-	CASSASTFSGANVLTF	TGTGCCAGCTCAGCCAGTACCTTCTCTGGGGCCAACGTCCTGACTTTC
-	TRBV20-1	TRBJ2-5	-	CSARGPSFQTQYF	TGCAGTGCAAGAGGGCCTAGCTTTCAGACCCAGTACTTC
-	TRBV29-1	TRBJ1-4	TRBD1	CSVASGTGNEKLFF	TGCAGCGTTGCGTCCGGGACAGGAAATGAAAAACTGTTTTTT
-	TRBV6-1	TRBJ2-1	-	CASSDSEEAGNEQFF	TGTGCCAGCAGTGACTCGGAGGAGGCGGGCAATGAGCAGTTCTTC
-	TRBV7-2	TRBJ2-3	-	CASSLSQRPSTDTQYF	TGTGCCAGCAGCTTATCCCAAAGACCTAGCACAGATACGCAGTATTTT
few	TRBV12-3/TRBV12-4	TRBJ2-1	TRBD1	CASSQDRGRNEQFF	TGTGCCAGCAGCCAGGACAGGGGACGTAATGAGCAGTTCTTC
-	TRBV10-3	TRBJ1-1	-	CAISESLGGSGLNTEAFF	TGTGCCATCAGTGAGTCGCTCGGGGGCTCAGGGTTGAACACTGAAGCTTTCTTT
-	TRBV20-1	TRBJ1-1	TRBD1	CSARANRGVYTEAFF	TGCAGTGCTAGAGCAAACAGGGGAGTGTACACTGAAGCTTTCTTT
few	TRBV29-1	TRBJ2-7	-	CSVGQAHEQYF	TGCAGCGTTGGACAGGCCCACGAGCAGTACTTC
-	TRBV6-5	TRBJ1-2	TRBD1	CASRTTGAFGYTF	TGTGCCAGCAGAACGACAGGGGCTTTTGGCTACACCTTC
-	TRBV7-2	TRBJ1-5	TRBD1	CASSLGQLSNQPQHF	TGTGCCAGCAGCTTGGGACAGCTTAGCAATCAGCCCCAGCATTTT
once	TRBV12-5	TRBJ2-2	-	CASGFKVGELFF	TGTGCTAGTGGTTTTAAGGTGGGGGAGCTGTTTTTT